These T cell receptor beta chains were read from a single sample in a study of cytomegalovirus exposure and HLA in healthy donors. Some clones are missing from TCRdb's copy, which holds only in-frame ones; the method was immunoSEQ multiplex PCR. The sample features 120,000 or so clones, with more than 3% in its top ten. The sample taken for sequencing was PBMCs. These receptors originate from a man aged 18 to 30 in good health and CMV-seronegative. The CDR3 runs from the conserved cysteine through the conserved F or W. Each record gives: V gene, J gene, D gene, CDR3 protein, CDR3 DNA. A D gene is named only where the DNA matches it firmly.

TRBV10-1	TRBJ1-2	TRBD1	CASIDRVRGYTF	TGCGCCAGCATAGACAGGGTCCGAGGCTACACCTTC
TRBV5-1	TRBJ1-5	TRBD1	CASSRGRGQPQHF	TGCGCCAGCAGCAGGGGGCGCGGACAGCCCCAGCATTTT
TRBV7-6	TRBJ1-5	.	CASSLMDRGRIDQPQHF	TGTGCCAGCAGCTTAATGGATCGGGGTAGAATAGATCAGCCCCAGCATTTT
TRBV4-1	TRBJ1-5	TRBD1	CASSQDKGQGDQPQHF	TGCGCCAGCAGCCAAGATAAGGGACAGGGGGATCAGCCCCAGCATTTT
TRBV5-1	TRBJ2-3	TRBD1	CASSLGGQTSDTQYF	TGCGCCAGCAGCTTGGGGGGACAGACCTCAGATACGCAGTATTTT
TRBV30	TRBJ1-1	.	CAWRRDTEAFF	TGTGCCTGGAGACGAGACACTGAAGCTTTCTTT
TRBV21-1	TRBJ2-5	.	CASSGTGKETQYF	TGTGCCAGCTCCGGGACAGGAAAAGAGACCCAGTACTTC
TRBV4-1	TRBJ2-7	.	CASSQEETSPLRYEQYF	TGCGCCAGCAGCCAAGAGGAGACTTCCCCTTTGAGATACGAGCAGTACTTC
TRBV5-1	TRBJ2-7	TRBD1	CASSVRQGARTSSYEQYF	TGCGCCAGCAGCGTCAGACAGGGTGCTCGGACCTCCTCCTACGAGCAGTACTTC
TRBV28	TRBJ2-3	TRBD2	CASSPLAGGVTDTQYF	TGTGCCAGCAGTCCCCTAGCGGGAGGGGTTACGGATACGCAGTATTTT
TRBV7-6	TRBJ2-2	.	CASSPRRVVTGELFF	TGTGCCAGCAGCCCCAGACGGGTTGTAACCGGGGAGCTGTTTTTT
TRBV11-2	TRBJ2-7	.	CASSLSSGEQYF	TGTGCCAGCAGCTTAAGTTCGGGGGAGCAGTACTTC
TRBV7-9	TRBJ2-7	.	CASSSQQYRDIDEQYF	TGTGCCAGCAGCTCACAACAATACCGGGACATTGACGAGCAGTACTTC
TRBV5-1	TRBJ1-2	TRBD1	CASSAGTGHGYGYTF	TGCGCCAGCAGCGCCGGGACAGGTCATGGATATGGCTACACCTTC
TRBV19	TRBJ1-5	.	CASLGVRRVNQPQHF	TGTGCCAGTCTCGGCGTTCGACGGGTTAATCAGCCCCAGCATTTT
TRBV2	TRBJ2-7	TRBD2	CASLSGGLPYEQYF	TGTGCCAGCCTTAGCGGGGGCCTTCCCTACGAGCAGTACTTC
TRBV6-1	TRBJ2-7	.	CASTGTNEQYF	TGTGCCAGCACGGGGACAAACGAGCAGTACTTC
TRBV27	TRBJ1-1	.	CASTKLTASMNTEAFF	TGTGCCAGCACCAAACTCACAGCTTCGATGAACACTGAAGCTTTCTTT
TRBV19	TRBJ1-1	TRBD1	CASSIGGGPNTEAFF	TGTGCCAGTAGTATAGGAGGGGGCCCGAACACTGAAGCTTTCTTT
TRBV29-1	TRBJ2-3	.	CSVGRGDTQYF	TGCAGCGTTGGGCGAGGGGATACGCAGTATTTT
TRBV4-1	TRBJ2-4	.	CASSQDGGVGIQYF	TGCGCCAGCAGCCAAGATGGCGGAGTGGGCATTCAGTACTTC
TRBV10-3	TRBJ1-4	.	CATQQGTAEKLFF	TGTGCCACTCAACAGGGAACAGCGGAAAAACTGTTTTTT
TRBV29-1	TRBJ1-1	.	CSVSDLPGEGREAFF	TGCAGCGTCTCAGATCTTCCGGGAGAAGGGAGGGAAGCTTTCTTT
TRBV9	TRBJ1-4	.	CASSVLGRASNANATVFF	TGTGCCAGCAGCGTTTTAGGCAGGGCGTCTAATGCCAATGCAACGGTGTTTTTT
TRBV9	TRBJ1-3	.	CASSVDSSPSRSGNTIYF	TGTGCCAGCAGCGTAGACAGTTCACCAAGCCGCTCTGGAAACACCATATATTTT
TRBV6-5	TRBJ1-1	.	CASDGGVGTEAFF	TGTGCCAGCGACGGGGGGGTCGGTACTGAAGCTTTCTTT
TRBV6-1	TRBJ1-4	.	CASSVRDKQPNEKLFF	TGTGCCAGCAGTGTGAGGGACAAACAACCTAATGAAAAACTGTTTTTT